These 26 T cell receptor beta chains were sequenced from one sample in a study of T-cell reconstitution after alpha-beta-depleted transplantation in children. Library preparation (for TCRbeta) was performed with unique molecular identifiers. MiXCR, applied by TCRdb to the PCR reads, yields one record per CDR3 protein. There are about 640,000 distinct CDR3 sequences in the sample; approximately 15% occur only once, and about 1.1% lies in the top ten. Here the sequenced sample was PBMCs from the stem cell graft donor, taken from the stem cell graft. Receptors originate from a human donor who donated a stem cell graft to a child with acute myeloid leukemia.

The V call is TRBV7-9, the J call TRBJ1-5; D not resolved. Germline loops: CDR1 SEHNR, CDR2 FQNEAQ (reference sequence). V lost 3 bases, J lost 7 bases, and 10 bases lay in between. The CDR3 extends over 13 amino acids. Here the CDR3 DNA reads TGTGCCAGCAGCTTTGCCCTTGGACAGCCCCAGCATTTT. This translates into CASSFALGQPQHF.

This chain links TRBV5-4 with TRBJ2-3, with 11 bases lining up with TRBD2. The trim removed 0 bases at V and 5 bases at J, leaving 17 bases unmatched. The germline gives CDR1 SGHNT, CDR2 YYREEE (reference sequence). The CDR3 consists of 20 residues. The CDR3 loop is CASSLAPGQGKLAGEDTQYF. The CDR3 nucleotides are TGTGCCAGCAGCTTGGCCCCGGGACAGGGAAAACTAGCGGGGGAAGATACGCAGTATTTT.

This clonotype was detected a few times. The gene calls are TRBV6-5 and TRBJ1-3, with D unresolved. The V end was cut by 2 bases, the J end by 0 bases, with 8 bases between. This CDR3 is 15 amino acids long. Germline assignment: CDR1 MNHEY and CDR2 SVGAGI. The CDR3 region is CASSYRANSGNTIYF. CDR3 DNA sequence: TGTGCCAGCAGTTACCGGGCGAACTCTGGAAACACCATATATTTT.

There are a few counts of this clonotype. This rearrangement joins TRBV5-5 to TRBJ2-7; 7 nucleotides match TRBD1. V trimming: 3 bases; J trimming: 9 bases; junction bases outside the gene matches: 12. Per germline, CDR1 SGHKS and CDR2 YYEKEE (reference sequence). This CDR3 contains 14 residues. The CDR3 reads CASSSGTAGYGQYF. CDR3 nucleotide sequence: TGTGCCAGCAGCTCAGGGACAGCCGGTTATGGGCAGTACTTC.

This clonotype showed up many times. The chain uses TRBV6-4 and TRBJ2-2; TRBD2 aligns across 9 bases. Germline lookup yields CDR1 MRHNA and CDR2 SNTAGT. With 4 bases clipped from V and 1 base from J, the junction kept 1 base outside the gene matches. The CDR3 is 15 amino acids. The CDR3 DNA is TGTGCCAGCAGTGCACTAGCGGGGAACACCGGGGAGCTGTTTTTT. Residues: CASSALAGNTGELFF.

Ten or more counts support this clonotype. The genes are TRBV20-1 and TRBJ2-1; maybe TRBD1 (6 bases). The CDR3 runs to 20 residues. Trimming removed 6 bases at V and 3 bases at J, with 33 bases between. The germline CDR1 and CDR2 sequences are DFQATT and SNEGSKA (reference sequence). Here the CDR3 DNA reads TGCAGTGCATCGAACCCGGGAAAACAGGGATTGGATTGGGACTACAATGAGCAGTTCTTC. It translates to CSASNPGKQGLDWDYNEQFF.

Many counts were recorded for this clonotype. This chain links TRBV20-1 with TRBJ1-5; TRBD1 aligns across 8 bases. CDR1 is DFQATT, CDR2 SNEGSKA, per germline (reference sequence). The CDR3 runs 13 residues. Trimming at V came to 4 bases and at J to 7 bases, leaving 6 bases not matched to a gene. Here the CDR3 reads CSATDRAQQPQHF. The CDR3 bases are TGCAGTGCTACGGACAGGGCGCAACAGCCCCAGCATTTT.

There are many counts of this clonotype. V usage is TRBV20-1 and J usage is TRBJ2-3; D gene ambiguous. Germline V gene data show CDR1 as DFQATT and CDR2 as SNEGSKA (reference sequence). CDR3 length: 14 residues. V was pared by 1 base and J by 4 bases, with 12 bases between. The CDR3 nucleotides are TGCAGTGCTAGAGGGATAGCAGTCGCAGATACGCAGTATTTT. Translated: CSARGIAVADTQYF.

This clonotype was detected ten times or more. This chain joins TRBV20-1 and TRBJ2-1; D gene uncertain. Germline V gene lookup returns CDR1 DFQATT and CDR2 SNEGSKA (reference sequence). V gave up 5 bases and J gave up 7 bases, with 9 bases separating them. This CDR3 is built from 11 residues. DNA of the CDR3: TGCAGTGCTCAGAAAGGGAATGAGCAGTTCTTC. Amino acids: CSAQKGNEQFF.

This clonotype was picked up many times. The chain links TRBV20-1 to TRBJ1-1; 8 bases are a match to TRBD1. V trimming: 3 bases; J trimming: 11 bases; junction bases outside the gene matches: 8. The CDR3 extends over 12 amino acids. The germline gives CDR1 DFQATT, CDR2 SNEGSKA (reference sequence). This chain's CDR3 is CSASSPQGAAFF. CDR3 bases: TGCAGTGCTAGTAGCCCCCAGGGGGCGGCTTTCTTT.

This clonotype was seen a handful of times. The chain employs TRBV19 and TRBJ2-3, with D maybe TRBD1 (5 bases). V was clipped by 5 bases and J by 5 bases, with 5 bases between them. Germline V gives CDR1 LNHDA, CDR2 SQIVND (reference sequence). This CDR3 comprises 11 residues. The CDR3 DNA is TGTGCCAGTAGTGACAGAGATACGCAGTATTTT. It translates to CASSDRDTQYF.

Details on this clonotype: This may stem from a read error, because a much larger clone lies one nucleotide away. This chain uses TRBV29-1 with TRBJ1-2; TRBD1 is a possible D gene (6 bases). Looked up from germline, CDR1 is SQVTM and CDR2 is ANQGSEA. The CDR3 spans 12 residues. CDR3 region: CSVRDTTYGHTF. As DNA, the CDR3 is TGCAGCGTGAGGGACACTACCTATGGCCACACCTTC.

This clonotype was recorded at least ten times. The chain is built from TRBV20-1 and TRBJ2-7; D ambiguous. This CDR3 region has 14 residues. V dropped 0 bases and J dropped 0 bases, with 9 bases sitting between them. The germline V gene has CDR1 DFQATT and CDR2 SNEGSKA (reference sequence). The CDR3 spells CSARDGRSSYEQYV. CDR3 sequence (DNA): TGCAGTGCTAGAGATGGGCGGAGCTCCTACGAGCAGTACGTC.

The chain employs TRBV20-1 and TRBJ2-3; tentatively, D is TRBD2 (7 bases). Germline CDR1 is DFQATT and CDR2 is SNEGSKA (reference sequence). With 2 bases removed from V and 0 bases from J, the gap between germline ends came to 15 bases. The CDR3 runs to 16 residues. The CDR3 DNA sequence: TGCAGTGCTAGACTAGGGGGGGGGTTTAGCACAGATACGCAGTATTTT. The encoded protein is CSARLGGGFSTDTQYF.

This clonotype was detected many times. The V gene is TRBV29-1, the J gene TRBJ2-2; D unclear. Germline values: CDR1 SQVTM, CDR2 ANQGSEA. Trimming removed 6 bases at V and 6 bases at J, with 14 bases between. CDR3 length: 13 amino acids. CDR3 sequence reads: CSVAVQAPGELFF. CDR3 coding DNA: TGCAGCGTCGCGGTTCAAGCGCCCGGGGAGCTGTTTTTT.

This clonotype was seen a handful of times. The chain has TRBV7-2 and TRBJ2-3; D uncertain. The CDR3 contains 13 residues. V lost 5 bases, J lost 2 bases, and 8 bases lay in between. CDR1 is SGHTA, CDR2 FQGNSA, per germline. This chain's CDR3 is CASSPRNTDTQYF. The CDR3, as DNA: TGTGCCAGCAGCCCGAGGAACACAGATACGCAGTATTTT.

J is TRBJ2-1 and V is TRBV12-3 or TRBV12-4, with 8 bases aligning to TRBD2. J lost 4 bases, V lost 7 bases, and 12 bases had no gene match. This CDR3 comprises 16 residues. The CDR3 spells CASTKRGSGGYNEQFF. The CDR3 DNA reads as TGTGCCAGCACTAAAAGAGGGAGCGGGGGATACAATGAGCAGTTCTTC.

The chain joins TRBV5-5 to TRBJ2-7; D ambiguous. V lost 0 bases and J 3 bases, leaving 7 bases between the germline ends. Germline CDR1 reads SGHKS; CDR2 reads YYEKEE (reference sequence). The CDR3 totals 13 residues. CDR3 in DNA: TGTGCCAGCAGCTTGGGGATGTACTACGAGCAGTACTTC. It is translated as CASSLGMYYEQYF.

V usage is TRBV2 and J usage is TRBJ1-1, with D possibly being TRBD1 (5 bases). The CDR3 covers 14 residues. V dropped 3 bases and J dropped 1 base, with 9 bases sitting between them. The V gene's germline CDR1 is SNHLY and CDR2 FYNNEI. This chain's CDR3 is CASSDWGENTEAFF. In DNA form, the CDR3 reads TGTGCCAGCAGTGATTGGGGGGAGAACACTGAAGCTTTCTTT. The complete variable domain, with remaining parts taken from reference TRBV2 and TRBJ1-1, reads EPEVTQTPSHQVTQMGQEVILRCVPISNHLYFYWYRQILGQKVEFLVSFYNNEISEKSEIFDDQFSVERPDGSNFTLKIRSTKLEDSAMYFCASSDWGENTEAFFGQGTRLTVV.

This clonotype has at least ten counts. The chain uses TRBV4-3 and TRBJ2-7, with a weak D call TRBD1 (6 bases). Germline V gives CDR1 LGHNA, CDR2 YSLEER. The germline V and J ends were trimmed by 0 bases and 5 bases, with 23 bases remaining between them. The CDR3 totals 18 residues. The CDR3 DNA sequence: TGCGCCAGCAGCCAAGATCTCTACCAAACAGGGATGGACGACGAGCAGTACTTC. Amino acids: CASSQDLYQTGMDDEQYF.

V gene TRBV2 combines with J gene TRBJ1-1; D might be TRBD1 (5 bases). This CDR3 contains 14 residues. Germline CDR1 is SNHLY and CDR2 is FYNNEI. V was cut by 3 bases and J by 1 base, with 9 bases left in between. The chain's CDR3 is CASSDQGPNTEAFF. DNA for the CDR3: TGTGCCAGCAGTGACCAGGGTCCGAACACTGAAGCTTTCTTT.

Ten or more counts support this clonotype. The chain joins TRBV10-3 to TRBJ2-3; weak D call: TRBD2 (7 bases). Germline-derived CDR1 and CDR2 are ENHRY and SYGVKD. Trimming took off 7 bases at V and 4 bases at J, with 15 bases between the two ends. The CDR3 has 14 amino acids. CDR3 region: CAITGGKMADTQYF. CDR3 in DNA: TGTGCCATCACGGGGGGCAAAATGGCAGATACGCAGTATTTT.

Remarks on this clonotype: One end of the junction is discordant with germline, which a read error may explain. The rearrangement uses TRBV7-9 and TRBJ1-5; D unresolved. This CDR3 contains 11 residues. Germline loops: CDR1 SEHNR, CDR2 FQNEAQ (reference sequence). The CDR3 sequence: CAISLGQPQHF. The CDR3, as DNA: TGTGCCATCAGCTTAGGGCAGCCCCAGCATTTT.

The J gene is TRBJ1-6, the V gene TRBV20-1; 7 nucleotides agree with TRBD1. V lost 1 base, J lost 0 bases, and 9 bases stayed unmatched. Germline loops: CDR1 DFQATT, CDR2 SNEGSKA (reference sequence). This CDR3 region has 18 residues. The CDR3 DNA reads as TGCAGTGCTAGAGCTACAGGGGAAGCGAGCTCCTATAATTCACCCCTCCACTTT. Protein sequence: CSARATGEASSYNSPLHF.

Of note for this clonotype: This sequence may be a read error, since a much larger clone differs from it by one base. The chain is built from TRBV20-1 and TRBJ1-5; 7 bases are shared with TRBD1. Germline CDR1 reads DFQATT; CDR2 reads SNEGSKA (reference sequence). CDR3 length: 17 residues. CDR3 sequence reads: CCARDETGVRSNQPQHF. As DNA, the CDR3 is TGCTGTGCTAGAGATGAAACAGGGGTAAGGAGCAATCAGCCCCAGCATTTT.

The chain is built from TRBV20-1 and TRBJ1-1, with a weak D call TRBD1 (5 bases). The CDR3 is made up of 13 amino acids. Germline CDR1 DFQATT, CDR2 SNEGSKA (reference sequence). Trimming pared 5 bases from V and 3 bases from J, leaving 13 bases between. In DNA, the CDR3 is TGCAGTGCTGCCCAGGGTACGGACACTGAAGCTTTCTTT. As protein: CSAAQGTDTEAFF.